A selection of T cell receptor beta chains follows, all from one sample in a study of shared clonotypes between healthy human individuals. Produced via immunoSEQ multiplex PCR; TCRdb's table is partial and in-frame only. The sample shows roughly 770,000 clones, approximately 97% of them seen only once. Sequencing input: naive CD8+ T cells sorted from blood. The receptors were gathered from a man aged 25 to 45 in good health. The CDR3 runs from the conserved cysteine through the conserved F or W. The D gene is left open where the match is weak. Clone size, where shown, is once, few, many, or a class for clones that have expanded.

V gene	clone size	D gene	J gene	CDR3 DNA	CDR3 protein
TRBV27	.	.	TRBJ1-2	TGTGCCAGCAGTAACCGACAGGAGACTGGCTACACCTTC	CASSNRQETGYTF
TRBV25-1	once	TRBD1	TRBJ2-1	TGTGCCAGCAGCCTACAGGGGGGCCTCTACAATGAGCAGTTCTTC	CASSLQGGLYNEQFF
TRBV7-9	once	.	TRBJ2-7	TGTGCCAGCGCAGCGGTCTCCTACGAGCAGTACTTC	CASAAVSYEQYF
TRBV7-2	once	.	TRBJ2-7	TGTGCCAGCAGCAGGCCGGGACACACGTCCTACGAGCAGTACTTC	CASSRPGHTSYEQYF
TRBV7-3	.	.	TRBJ2-7	TGTGCCAGCAGCTTTATTGGACTCCAGGAGCAGTACTTC	CASSFIGLQEQYF
TRBV11-2	.	.	TRBJ2-7	TGTGCCAGCAGCTTCGGTGGGTACGAGCAGTACTTC	CASSFGGYEQYF
TRBV6-1	.	TRBD1	TRBJ2-7	TGTGCCACGCCAGGGACAGGGGTCTACGAGCAGTACTTC	CATPGTGVYEQYF
TRBV27	.	TRBD1	TRBJ2-7	TGTGCCAGCAGTTTAAAGGCCACAGGGGTTTACGAGCAGTACTTC	CASSLKATGVYEQYF
TRBV29-1	.	TRBD2	TRBJ2-1	TGCAGCGTTCTCGGGAGGGCCACTGAGCAGTTCTTC	CSVLGRATEQFF
TRBV7-9	.	TRBD1	TRBJ1-1	TGTGCCAGCATTCCCCTAGGAACGGCAGGGGGACGGACTGAAGCTTTCTTT	CASIPLGTAGGRTEAFF
TRBV14	.	.	TRBJ2-2	TGTGCCAGCAGCCAATTGAGAGCGGAGCTCACCGGGGAGCTGTTTTTT	CASSQLRAELTGELFF
TRBV7-9	.	.	TRBJ1-1	TGTGCCAGCAGCTTTCCTGAGAGGGGATACACTGAAGCTTTCTTT	CASSFPERGYTEAFF
TRBV5-1	once	.	TRBJ2-5	TGCGCCAGCAGCTTGAGAGTGGAAGAGACCCAGTACTTC	CASSLRVEETQYF
TRBV18	.	TRBD2	TRBJ2-3	TGTGCCAGCTCACCACGGCGGGGGGGGCAGATCACAGATACGCAGTATTTT	CASSPRRGGQITDTQYF
TRBV7-8	.	.	TRBJ1-2	TGTGCCAGCAGCCTTGCAGGGCGTCCTAACTATGGCTACACCTTC	CASSLAGRPNYGYTF
TRBV28	.	.	TRBJ2-7	TGTGCCAGCAGCGGAGGGGCCTACGAGCAGTACTTC	CASSGGAYEQYF
TRBV19	.	.	TRBJ2-7	TGTGCCAGTAGTATACCGAACCGGGACATCCACGAGCAGTACTTC	CASSIPNRDIHEQYF
TRBV19	once	.	TRBJ2-1	TGTGCCAGTAGTCCTAGATTAAGTCAGCGGTTCAATGAGCAGTTCTTC	CASSPRLSQRFNEQFF
TRBV6-1	.	.	TRBJ2-7	TGTGCCAGCAGTGACAGCTCCTACGAGCAGTACTTC	CASSDSSYEQYF
TRBV5-6	.	TRBD2	TRBJ2-7	TGTGCCAGCAGCCCTAGAGGTAGCGGGGTTTTCGACTACGAGCAGTACTTC	CASSPRGSGVFDYEQYF
TRBV14	.	TRBD2	TRBJ2-7	TGTGCCAGCAGCCAAGCGGGGGGATGGGCCTCCTACGAGCAGTACTTC	CASSQAGGWASYEQYF
TRBV4-3	.	.	TRBJ2-3	TGCGCCAGCAGCCAATGGGTTACAGATACGCAGTATTTT	CASSQWVTDTQYF
TRBV25-1	.	.	TRBJ1-2	TGTGCCAGCAGTGAACCCCCCGGACATAATGGCTACACCTTC	CASSEPPGHNGYTF
TRBV29-1	.	.	TRBJ2-7	TGCAGCGTTGAGTTAGACAGCTTTGGGGAGCAGTACTTC	CSVELDSFGEQYF
TRBV29-1	.	TRBD2	TRBJ2-7	TGCAGCGTTGTCGGCGGCGGGAGACTCTCCTACGAGCAGTACTTC	CSVVGGGRLSYEQYF
TRBV9	.	.	TRBJ2-2	TGTGCCAGCAGCGACCAAGGGGTGGTGTACACCGGGGAGCTGTTTTTT	CASSDQGVVYTGELFF
TRBV7-9	.	TRBD1	TRBJ2-3	TGTGCCAGCAGCCCTTGGACAGGGGGAACGACAGATACGCAGTATTTT	CASSPWTGGTTDTQYF
TRBV9	.	.	TRBJ2-7	TGTGCCAGCAGCGTAGACCCGGAGGGGGGCGTCTACGAGCAGTACTTC	CASSVDPEGGVYEQYF
TRBV7-9	.	.	TRBJ2-7	TGTGCCAGCAGCTTGTCAGGGTTTTCCTACGAGCAGTACTTC	CASSLSGFSYEQYF
TRBV29-1	once	TRBD2	TRBJ2-7	TGCAGCGTTGAAGGCGGACTAGAGACCTACGAGCAGTACTTC	CSVEGGLETYEQYF
TRBV9	.	.	TRBJ2-1	TGTGCCAGCAGCGTAGCGGATTACAATGAGCAGTTCTTC	CASSVADYNEQFF
TRBV7-8	.	.	TRBJ1-5	TGTGCCAGTACCGCAGGTCAGCTTTGGCCCCAGCATTTT	CASTAGQLWPQHF
TRBV5-4	.	TRBD2	TRBJ2-5	TGTGCCAGCAGCTTACGGGGGGTTGGGTACCAAGAGACCCAGTACTTC	CASSLRGVGYQETQYF
TRBV7-8	.	TRBD2	TRBJ2-7	TGTGCCAGCAGCTTATTTACGGGGGACTATAAGACCTACGAGCAGTACTTC	CASSLFTGDYKTYEQYF
TRBV6-1	.	.	TRBJ1-2	TGTGCCAGCAGTGACCTTTTTTTCCAGAACGGCTACACCTTC	CASSDLFFQNGYTF
TRBV9	.	.	TRBJ1-1	TGTGCCAGCAGCGAAGAGTGGAGGGGGAACACTGAAGCTTTCTTT	CASSEEWRGNTEAFF
TRBV2	.	TRBD1	TRBJ1-1	TGTGCCAGCAGTGGGGACAGAGCTTTCTTT	CASSGDRAFF
TRBV28	.	.	TRBJ1-5	TGTGCCAGCAGGCCCCGGACGGAAAATCAGCCCCAGCATTTT	CASRPRTENQPQHF
TRBV5-1	once	.	TRBJ2-3	TGCGCCAGCAGCTTGGTTGTGGGAACTAGCACAGATACGCAGTATTTT	CASSLVVGTSTDTQYF
TRBV6-5	.	TRBD1	TRBJ1-5	TGTGCCAGCAGTCGACAGGGTTCGGTTCAGCCCCAGCATTTT	CASSRQGSVQPQHF
TRBV10-2	once	.	TRBJ2-7	TGCGCCAGCAGGGCAGAACTTAACTACGAGCAGTACTTC	CASRAELNYEQYF
TRBV15	once	.	TRBJ2-3	TGTGCCACCAGCAGAGAATACAGGGATGAGGTGGGCACAGATACGCAGTATTTT	CATSREYRDEVGTDTQYF
TRBV5-1	.	.	TRBJ2-7	TGCGCCAGCAGCGCCAGCGGTGGCGAGCAGTACTTC	CASSASGGEQYF
TRBV4-2	.	TRBD2	TRBJ2-3	TGTGCCAGCAGCCAAGAGAGTCTAGCGGGAGACACAGATACGCAGTATTTT	CASSQESLAGDTDTQYF
TRBV14	.	.	TRBJ1-1	TGTGCCAGCAGCCGAAGAGGGGGGTACACTGAAGCTTTCTTT	CASSRRGGYTEAFF
TRBV9	.	TRBD2	TRBJ2-2	TGTGCCAGCAGCGACCGGCTAGCGGGAGTCAGTGCCGGGGAGCTGTTTTTT	CASSDRLAGVSAGELFF
TRBV7-8	.	.	TRBJ1-5	TGTGCCAGCAGCTTCTTTTTCGGAAACAATCAGCCCCAGCATTTT	CASSFFFGNNQPQHF